The rows below give T cell receptor beta chains drawn from one sample of a study of T cell responses to AZD1222 COVID-19 vaccine. Measured with immunoSEQ multiplex PCR; TCRdb has only the in-frame clones, and not every one. The sample lists some 99,000 clones, 91% occurring once. The sample in question was peripheral blood, obtained on day 0 of AZD1222 vaccination. The receptors here all came from an adult in good health. Each CDR3 is given with its conserved first and last residue. The D gene is left open where the match is weak. Only some rows state a clone size, as once, few, many or a class for expanded clones.

d_call clone_size j_call v_call cdr3_nt cdr3_aa
TRBD1 once TRBJ1-2 TRBV7-2 TGTGCCAGCAGCGCCAGGGACAGTCCGGGGGGCTACACCTTC CASSARDSPGGYTF
TRBD1 NA TRBJ1-1 TRBV7-2 TGTGCCAGCAGCGCCAGGGACAGGTCCTCCGTAGCTTTCTTT CASSARDRSSVAFF
TRBD2 NA TRBJ2-1 TRBV5-1 TGCGCCAGCAGCCCGCGGGGGGGCGCCCACAATGAGCAGTTCTTC CASSPRGGAHNEQFF
NA NA TRBJ1-3 TRBV4-2 TGTGCCAGCAGCCAAGCGACGCCCGTGGGTAGAAACACCATATATTTT CASSQATPVGRNTIYF
TRBD2 few TRBJ2-2 TRBV5-6 TGTGCCAGCAGCTTGGCCACTAGCGGGTCGAACACCGGGGAGCTGTTTTTT CASSLATSGSNTGELFF
TRBD1 NA TRBJ1-1 TRBV7-9 TGTGCCAGCAGCCAGACAGGGCAGGGGGAAGCTTTCTTT CASSQTGQGEAFF
TRBD2 NA TRBJ2-1 TRBV20-1 TGCAGTGCTAGTCGACTAGCGGGAGCCTTCCGCAATGAGCAGTTCTTC CSASRLAGAFRNEQFF
TRBD1 NA TRBJ1-6 TRBV7-2 TGTGCCAGCAGCCGGACAGGGTATAATTCACCCCTCCACTTT CASSRTGYNSPLHF
TRBD2 NA TRBJ2-7 TRBV5-1 TGCGCCAGCAGCGTAGGGGGACTAGACCCCTACGAGCAGTACTTC CASSVGGLDPYEQYF
TRBD1 NA TRBJ1-2 TRBV3-1/TRBV3-2 TGTGCCAGCAGCCACTCGGGGACAGGGGGCATCTATGGCTACACCTTC CASSHSGTGGIYGYTF
TRBD1 NA TRBJ1-5 TRBV5-6 TGTGCCAGCAGCTTGGGAACAGGGGGCTCTCAGCCCCAGCATTTT CASSLGTGGSQPQHF
NA once TRBJ2-3 TRBV15 TGTGCCACCAGCAGTGGGACGGGACCTAGCACAGATACGCAGTATTTT CATSSGTGPSTDTQYF
NA NA TRBJ1-6 TRBV7-9 TGTGCCAGCAGCTTGGGGGTGGGTAATTCACCCCTCCACTTT CASSLGVGNSPLHF
TRBD1 NA TRBJ1-2 TRBV2 TGTGCCAGCAGTGATCGACAGGGAAAATACTATGGCTACACCTTC CASSDRQGKYYGYTF
TRBD1 NA TRBJ2-7 TRBV5-4 TGTGCCAGCAGCTTGGTCCTAACAGGGGGGTCCTACGAGCAGTACTTC CASSLVLTGGSYEQYF
NA NA TRBJ1-1 TRBV4-2 TGTGCCAGCAGCCAAGGCGGGGGGGCAATGAACACTGAAGCTTTCTTT CASSQGGGAMNTEAFF
NA NA TRBJ1-2 TRBV5-4 TGTGCCAGCAGCTTGAGAAGAGGCCCTAACTATGGCTACACCTTC CASSLRRGPNYGYTF
NA NA TRBJ1-1 TRBV7-2 TGTGCCAGCAGCTTATTTGGGGGGAACACTGAAGCTTTCTTT CASSLFGGNTEAFF
NA NA TRBJ2-1 TRBV6-6 TGTGCCAGCACCAACCAGGGCCCCTACAATGAGCAGTTCTTC CASTNQGPYNEQFF
TRBD2 NA TRBJ2-1 TRBV7-9 TGTGCCAGCAGCCCACCCCTCGGACTAGCGCCTTACAATGAGCAGTTCTTC CASSPPLGLAPYNEQFF
TRBD1 NA TRBJ2-2 TRBV6-2/TRBV6-3 TGTGCCAGCAGCCGAGGACAGGGGTCCAACACCGGGGAGCTGTTTTTT CASSRGQGSNTGELFF
TRBD2 NA TRBJ2-2 TRBV5-1 TGCGCCAGCAGCTTGGGGTCTAGCGGGACCGGGGAGCTGTTTTTT CASSLGSSGTGELFF
TRBD2 NA TRBJ2-1 TRBV23-1 TGCGCCAGCAGTCAACGGACTAGCGGGAGGAATGAGCAGTTCTTC CASSQRTSGRNEQFF
TRBD2 NA TRBJ2-3 TRBV4-3 TGCGCCAGCAGCCAAGAAGTCGGACTAGCGGGGGAGGGCACAGATACGCAGTATTTT CASSQEVGLAGEGTDTQYF
NA NA TRBJ1-3 TRBV10-3 TGTGCCATCAGGGACACCTCTGGAAACACCATATATTTT CAIRDTSGNTIYF
NA NA TRBJ1-2 TRBV6-1 TGTGCCAGCAGTGAATTTTCCGTTGGCTATGGCTACACCTTC CASSEFSVGYGYTF